A single sample is the source of the 17 T cell receptor beta chains below, sequenced in a study of T cell responses to AZD1222 COVID-19 vaccine. Clones were sequenced by immunoSEQ multiplex PCR, and TCRdb holds only the in-frame ones, with some missing. Here the sample spans 110,000 to 150,000 clones, approximately 92% being singletons. The source was peripheral blood, collected on day 0 of AZD1222 vaccination. The receptors stem from an adult in good health.

The J gene is TRBJ1-6, the V gene TRBV5-1, with D tentatively TRBD1 (6 bases). Germline V gene sequence: CDR1 SGHRS, CDR2 YFSETQ. The length of the CDR3 is 15 residues. The V end lost 4 bases, the J end lost 5 bases, and 13 bases lay between the germline ends. CDR3 residues: CASSNTGNHNSPLHF. The CDR3 DNA sequence: TGCGCCAGCAGCAACACAGGGAACCATAATTCACCCCTCCACTTT.

The chain links TRBV7-2 to TRBJ2-3, with 9 bases matching TRBD2. The germline V gene encodes CDR1 SGHTA and CDR2 FQGNSA. The CDR3 covers 16 residues. The ends lost 7 bases at V and 2 bases at J; junction bases unmatched: 10. The chain's CDR3 is CASTRWAGGATDTQYF. The CDR3 DNA reads TGTGCCAGCACCCGTTGGGCGGGGGGGGCCACAGATACGCAGTATTTT.

The V gene is TRBV27, the J gene TRBJ1-5, with 9 bases that match TRBD1. Losses at the gene ends were 7 bases for V and 3 bases for J; bases not matched to a gene: 4. This CDR3 contains 14 residues. The germline V gene encodes CDR1 MNHEY and CDR2 SMNVEV (reference sequence). CDR3 sequence reads: CASKRDRDNQPQHF. The DNA for the CDR3 is TGTGCCAGCAAAAGGGACAGGGACAATCAGCCCCAGCATTTT.

The sample holds a few counts of this clone. The chain uses TRBV6-5 and TRBJ1-6; D call uncertain. Germline V gene lookup returns CDR1 MNHEY and CDR2 SVGAGI. V lost 4 bases and J lost 12, with 13 bases in between. The CDR3 extends over 13 amino acids. CDR3 nucleotide sequence: TGTGCCAGCAGTTTCCCGCCTGCTGGACCCCTCCACTTT. Protein: CASSFPPAGPLHF.

The chain has TRBV10-3 and TRBJ1-1, with TRBD1 matching over 9 bases. Germline assignment: CDR1 ENHRY and CDR2 SYGVKD. J lost 1 base, V lost 2 bases, and 2 bases had no gene match. The length of the CDR3 is 15 residues. The CDR3 is CAISEPGQGNTEAFF. The CDR3 coding sequence is TGTGCCATCAGTGAGCCGGGACAGGGGAACACTGAAGCTTTCTTT.

CDR3 in DNA: TGTGCCAGCAGCTTAGGAGGGTCGGCCTACGAGCAGTACTTC. It codes for CASSLGGSAYEQYF. The chain combines TRBV11-2 with TRBJ2-7; D possibly corresponds to TRBD2 (5 bases). This CDR3 comprises 14 residues. V dropped 1 base and J dropped 2 bases, with 9 bases sitting between them. Looked up from germline, CDR1 is SGHAT and CDR2 is FQNNGV. Drawing the rest from reference TRBV11-2 and TRBJ2-7, the complete variable domain is EAGVAQSPRYKIIEKRQSVAFWCNPISGHATLYWYQQILGQGPKLLIQFQNNGVVDDSQLPKDRFSAERLKGVDSTLKIQPAKLEDSAVYLCASSLGGSAYEQYFGPGTRLTVT.

The V call is TRBV19, the J call TRBJ1-3; D gene ambiguous. Per germline, CDR1 LNHDA and CDR2 SQIVND (reference sequence). The length of the CDR3 is 15 residues. V lost 3 bases and J 4 bases, leaving 13 bases between the germline ends. The CDR3, as DNA: TGTGCCAGTAGTATGCATAACCCGATCGGAAACACCATATATTTT. Its protein is CASSMHNPIGNTIYF.

Comment on this clone: Mismatch with germline at one junction end may stem from a read error. This chain uses TRBV6-6 with TRBJ2-1, with D unresolved. This CDR3 is 11 amino acids long. Germline V gives CDR1 MNHNY, CDR2 SVGAGI (reference sequence). The CDR3 loop reads CASSSFNEQFF. The CDR3 DNA reads as TGTGCCAGCAGTTCCTTCAATGAGCAGTTCTTC.

In this sample, this clone turned up once. V is TRBV28 and J is TRBJ2-7, with D perhaps given as TRBD1 or TRBD2 (5 bases each). The CDR3 contains 16 residues. V was cut by 2 bases and J by 2 bases, with 16 bases left in between. Germline CDR1 and CDR2: MDHEN and SYDVKM. CDR3 residues: CASSLRYGKGPYEQYF. The CDR3 DNA is TGTGCCAGCAGTTTACGGTACGGAAAGGGACCCTACGAGCAGTACTTC.

The CDR3 loop reads CASSGTNRQGTDYGYTF. CDR3 nucleotide sequence: TGTGCCAGCAGCGGGACAAACCGGCAAGGGACAGACTATGGCTACACCTTC. The chain recombines TRBV9 with TRBJ1-2; 7 bases agree with TRBD1. Looked up from germline, CDR1 is SGDLS and CDR2 is YYNGEE. With 3 bases clipped from V and 3 bases from J, the junction kept 14 bases outside the gene matches. The CDR3 covers 17 residues.

The gene calls are TRBV19 and TRBJ1-5; TRBD1 aligns across 9 bases. The CDR3 has 14 amino acids. V lost 3 bases and J lost 7; bases outside the gene matches: 4. Germline lookup yields CDR1 LNHDA and CDR2 SQIVND (reference sequence). DNA of the CDR3: TGTGCCAGTAGTATGGGGACAGGGTACCAGCCCCAGCATTTT. It translates to CASSMGTGYQPQHF.

The chain couples TRBV14 to TRBJ1-3; D may be TRBD1 (5 bases). Germline assignment: CDR1 SGHDN and CDR2 FVKESK. CDR3 length equals 18 residues. Deletions cut 0 bases from V and 2 bases from J, with 17 bases between. The CDR3 nucleotides are TGTGCCAGCAGCCAAGATAATAATCTCGTGGGGGCTGGAAACACCATATATTTT. Protein: CASSQDNNLVGAGNTIYF.

This chain uses TRBV7-3 with TRBJ2-2; a possible D gene is TRBD2 (8 bases). The CDR3 loop spans 16 amino acids. With 5 bases removed from V and 2 bases from J, the gap between germline ends came to 15 bases. CDR1 SGHTA and CDR2 FQGTGA come from the germline V gene. The CDR3 DNA follows: TGTGCCAGCAGCACACAGGGGACTAGTAACACCGGGGAGCTGTTTTTT. Translating it yields CASSTQGTSNTGELFF.

The J gene is TRBJ2-2, the V gene TRBV14, with 8 bases that match TRBD1. Germline V gives CDR1 SGHDN, CDR2 FVKESK. The CDR3 is 15 residues long. J gave up 4 bases and V 6 bases, and 7 bases lay outside the gene matches. The CDR3 region is CASRNQGARTGELFF. The CDR3 DNA is TGTGCCAGCAGGAATCAGGGGGCGCGCACCGGGGAGCTGTTTTTT.

The V call is TRBV12-3 or TRBV12-4, the J call TRBJ2-1; a weak D match, TRBD2 (5 bases). V was clipped by 8 bases and J by 7 bases, with 9 bases between them. CDR3 length: 11 amino acids. CDR3: CASGLANEQFF. CDR3 nucleotides: TGTGCCAGCGGACTTGCGAATGAGCAGTTCTTC.

In its sample, this clone was seen once. CDR3: CASSPDLSSYEQYF. CDR3 bases: TGTGCCAGCAGCCCGGACCTTTCGTCCTACGAGCAGTACTTC. This rearrangement joins TRBV5-4 to TRBJ2-7; unclear D gene. V gave up 4 bases and J gave up 1 base, with 12 bases separating them. In germline, CDR1 is SGHNT, CDR2 YYREEE (reference sequence). The CDR3 sequence is 14 residues long.

V is TRBV11-3 and J is TRBJ2-6; 10 bases match TRBD2. After removal of 5 bases from V and 4 bases from J, the junction contained 14 bases not matched to a gene. This CDR3 is built from 19 residues. Germline V gene lookup returns CDR1 SGHNT and CDR2 YENEEA. Here the CDR3 DNA reads TGTGCCAGCAGCCCGCCCCCCCTAGCGGGAGCTGTCGGGGCCAACGTCCTGACTTTC. It yields the protein CASSPPPLAGAVGANVLTF.